These 2 T cell receptor beta chains originate from one sample sequenced in a study of blood T cell repertoires in COVID-19. Using immunoSEQ multiplex PCR, the repertoire was profiled, and TCRdb retains in-frame clones only, with some absent. The table records approximately 250,000 clones, about 87% of them present only once. What was sequenced was peripheral blood. These receptors were taken from a human donor in a cohort sampled during active COVID-19.

The chain has TRBV5-8 and TRBJ1-1; D is unresolved. Trimming pared 4 bases from V and 3 bases from J, leaving 13 bases between. CDR3 length equals 14 residues. CDR1 is SGHTS, CDR2 YDEGEE, per germline. CDR3 amino acids: CASSRRGVDTEAFF. CDR3 sequence (DNA): TGTGCCAGCAGCCGGCGGGGAGTAGACACTGAAGCTTTCTTT.

This chain joins TRBV5-3 and TRBJ1-2; 8 bases are a match to TRBD1. TRBV5-3 is filed as an ORF, its function uncertain. The CDR3 has 15 amino acids. The J segment lost 6 bases and the V segment lost 6 bases, leaving 13 bases of the junction unmatched. CDR3 loop: CARIERGRGPDGYTF. CDR3 in DNA: TGTGCCAGAATCGAAAGAGGCAGGGGGCCGGATGGCTACACCTTC.